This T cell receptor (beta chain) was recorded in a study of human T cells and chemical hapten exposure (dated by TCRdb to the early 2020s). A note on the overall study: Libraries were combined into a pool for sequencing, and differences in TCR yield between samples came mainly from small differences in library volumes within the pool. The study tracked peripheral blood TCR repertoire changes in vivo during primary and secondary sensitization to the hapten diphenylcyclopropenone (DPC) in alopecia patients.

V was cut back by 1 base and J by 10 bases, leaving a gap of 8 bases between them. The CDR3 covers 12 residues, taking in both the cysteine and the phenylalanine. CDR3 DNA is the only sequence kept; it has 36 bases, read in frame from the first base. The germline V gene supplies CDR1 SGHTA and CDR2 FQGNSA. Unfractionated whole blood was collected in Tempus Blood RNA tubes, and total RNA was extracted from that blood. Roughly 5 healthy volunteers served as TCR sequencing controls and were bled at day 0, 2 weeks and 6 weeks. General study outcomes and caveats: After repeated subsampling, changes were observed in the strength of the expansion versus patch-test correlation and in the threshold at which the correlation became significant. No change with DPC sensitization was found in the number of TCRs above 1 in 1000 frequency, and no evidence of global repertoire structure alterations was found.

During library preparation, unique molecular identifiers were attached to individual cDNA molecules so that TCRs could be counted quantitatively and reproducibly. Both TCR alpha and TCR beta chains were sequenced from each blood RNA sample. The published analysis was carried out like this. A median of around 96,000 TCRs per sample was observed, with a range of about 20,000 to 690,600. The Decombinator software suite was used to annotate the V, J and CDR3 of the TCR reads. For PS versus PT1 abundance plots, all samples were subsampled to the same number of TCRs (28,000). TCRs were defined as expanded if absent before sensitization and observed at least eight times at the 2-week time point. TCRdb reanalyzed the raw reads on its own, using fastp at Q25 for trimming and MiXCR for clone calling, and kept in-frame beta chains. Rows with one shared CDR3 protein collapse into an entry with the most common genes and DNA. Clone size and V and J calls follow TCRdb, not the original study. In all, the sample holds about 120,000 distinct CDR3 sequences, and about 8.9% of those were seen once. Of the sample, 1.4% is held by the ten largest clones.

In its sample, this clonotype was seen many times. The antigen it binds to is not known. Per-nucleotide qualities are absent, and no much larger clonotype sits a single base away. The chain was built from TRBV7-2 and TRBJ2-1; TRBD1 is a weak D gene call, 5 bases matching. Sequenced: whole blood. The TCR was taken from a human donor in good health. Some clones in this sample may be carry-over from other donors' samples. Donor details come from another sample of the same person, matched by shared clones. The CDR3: CASSLVQVEQFF. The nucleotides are TGTGCCAGCAGCTTAGTACAGGTGGAGCAGTTCTTC.